The entry below gives a single T cell receptor (beta chain) sequence along with its context. Its antigen is not known. This entry comes from a study of graft-versus-host responses after intestinal transplantation. Looking at the study overall: Isolated intestinal, liver-intestinal, or multivisceral transplants were what recipients had. Study-level results: Individuals carrying graft-donor T cell macrochimerism showed high graft-versus-host to host-versus-graft clonal ratios in allografts.

Germline assignment: CDR1 GTSNPN and CDR2 SVGIG (reference sequence). This CDR3 has 12 residues. V trimming: 3 bases; J trimming: 3 bases; junction bases outside the gene matches: 2. Produced via immunoSEQ multiplex PCR; TCRdb's table is partial and in-frame only. This sample has about 82,000 clones, with 91% found just once. Material: unstimulated CD4+ T cells sorted from spleen or lymph node cells, obtained before intestinal transplant. The V call is TRBV30, the J call TRBJ2-7; the match to TRBD1 covers 7 bases. This TCR derives from a human donor who received an intestinal transplant. The CDR3 DNA sequence: TGTGCCTGGAGGGACAGGAACTACGAGCAGTACTTC. It yields the protein CAWRDRNYEQYF.